This record looks at one TCR beta chain sequence and its context. No antigen is known for it. Per the germline V gene, CDR1 is SGHTA and CDR2 is FQGTGA. V gave up 4 bases and J gave up 4 bases, with 8 bases separating them. The CDR3 extends over 13 amino acids. This specimen belongs to a study of T cell responses to AZD1222 COVID-19 vaccine. The table came from immunoSEQ multiplex PCR; TCRdb's copy has only in-frame clones and leaves some out. The sample has roughly 85,000 clones; 90% are singletons. Study results and limitations: Repertoires were obtained solely post-peak T cell response.

The sample in question was peripheral blood, obtained 28 days after the second AZD1222 dose. The chain carries TRBV7-3 and TRBJ1-5; no clear D gene. This clonotype originated in an adult who received the AZD1222 COVID-19 vaccine. CDR3 nucleotide sequence: TGTGCCAGCAGCTCCGGGTCAAATCAGCCCCAGCATTTT. Protein sequence: CASSSGSNQPQHF.